The clone carrying this T cell receptor (beta chain) appeared once. Its specificity is unknown. Looked up from germline, CDR1 is KGHSH and CDR2 is LQKENI. The CDR3 sequence is 15 residues long. The V end was cut by 3 bases, the J end by 1 base, with 12 bases between. This record belongs to a study of T cell repertoires in cytomegalovirus infection. TCRdb called the reads again in MiXCR, with one record for every CDR3 protein. Of a few hundred thousand distinct CDR3 sequences in the sample, 25% to 35% were seen once. Here the sequenced sample was cultured PBMCs, taken from culture after CMV antigen stimulation. This receptor was taken from a human donor in good health (CMV status not recorded). Some clones in this sample may be carry-over from other donors' samples. V usage is TRBV18 and J usage is TRBJ1-1, with D possibly matching TRBD1 (5 bases). The CDR3 DNA reads TGTGCCAGCTCACCCGCCAGGGTGGGGAACACTGAAGCTTTCTTT. It encodes CASSPARVGNTEAFF.